The TCR beta chain described here comes from a study of technical replicates of blood from a few donors. Here immunoSEQ multiplex PCR was the method, and the copy in TCRdb shows in-frame clones only, minus some. This table has more than 60,000 clones, 85% to 95% appearing once. CDR3 length: 15 amino acids. Trimming took off 3 bases at V and 2 bases at J, with 14 bases between the two ends. The germline V gene encodes CDR1 SGHNT and CDR2 YENEEA. The sequencing input was T cells isolated from PBMCs. The sequence derives from a human donor in good health. This sequence joins TRBV11-3 and TRBJ2-7; tentatively, D is TRBD2 (5 bases). CDR3: CASSFGLAGTYEQYF. CDR3 DNA: TGTGCCAGCAGCTTCGGCCTAGCAGGCACCTACGAGCAGTACTTC.